These 8 T cell receptor beta chains share one sample of origin, sequenced in a study of shared clonotypes between healthy human individuals. Sequenced by immunoSEQ multiplex PCR; TCRdb stores in-frame clones only, minus some. The sample has 2,500,000 or so clones; 93% are singletons. Sequencing used naive CD4+ T cells from PBMCs. Subset of the sample: CD45RA+ positively selected. The receptors derive from a man aged 18 to 29 in good health. Some clones in this sample may be carry-over from other donors' samples.

V is TRBV2 and J is TRBJ2-2; D tentatively reads TRBD1 or TRBD2 (5 bases each). The CDR3 is 14 residues long. Between the trimmed V and J ends, which lost 4 bases and 4 bases, there was a span of 10 bases. CDR1 and CDR2 from the germline V gene are SNHLY and FYNNEI. DNA for the CDR3: TGTGCCAGCAGTGTGGCCGGGACCACCGGGGAGCTGTTTTTT. As protein: CASSVAGTTGELFF.

This chain links TRBV28 with TRBJ2-5, with 7 bases aligning to TRBD1. The CDR3 runs 15 residues. CDR1 MDHEN and CDR2 SYDVKM come from the germline V gene. Germline trimming cut 6 bases from V and 5 bases from J; bases unmatched to any gene: 12. As DNA, the CDR3 is TGTGCCAGCAGAGAGGCGACAGGGATCGTTGAGACCCAGTACTTC. Translating it yields CASREATGIVETQYF. The entire variable domain, with the rest obtained from reference TRBV28 and TRBJ2-5, is as follows: DVKVTQSSRYLVKRTGEKVFLECVQDMDHENMFWYRQDPGLGLRLIYFSYDVKMKEKGDIPEGYSVSREKKERFSLILESASTNQTSMYLCASREATGIVETQYFGPGTRLLVL.

This clone was picked up one time. The sample carries other DNA sequences with the same CDR3. V is TRBV9 and J is TRBJ2-1; perhaps TRBD2 as D (6 bases). Germline CDR1 is SGDLS and CDR2 is YYNGEE. This CDR3 has 15 amino acids. V lost 0 bases, J lost 0 bases, and 7 bases lay in between. This chain's CDR3 is CASSVVSGSYNEQFF. The CDR3, as DNA: TGTGCCAGCAGCGTAGTTAGCGGCTCCTACAATGAGCAGTTCTTC.

The CDR3 sequence: CASSRTFTYEQYF. For the CDR3, the DNA is TGTGCCAGCAGCCGGACTTTCACCTACGAGCAGTACTTC. V and J are TRBV7-2 and TRBJ2-7; a possible D gene is TRBD2 (5 bases). The CDR3 is made up of 13 amino acids. Germline lookup yields CDR1 SGHTA and CDR2 FQGNSA. Trimming cost V 5 bases and J 2 bases, with 10 bases left between them.

This clone was found once. At the DNA level, this CDR3 is encoded by other sequences in the same sample as well. The J gene is TRBJ2-5, the V gene TRBV5-6, with D unclear. The CDR3 runs 13 residues. Per germline, CDR1 SGHDT and CDR2 YYEEEE. V lost 4 bases and J lost 4, with 11 bases in between. The CDR3 region is CASSPRPGETQYF. CDR3 nucleotides: TGTGCCAGCAGCCCGAGGCCGGGAGAGACCCAGTACTTC.

V is TRBV7-2 and J is TRBJ2-7; 7 bases fit TRBD1. This CDR3 spans 16 amino acids. CDR1 SGHTA and CDR2 FQGNSA come from the germline V gene. Trimming removed 5 bases from V and 1 base from J; junction bases left unmatched: 11. The CDR3 region has the DNA TGTGCCAGCAGCCCAACCACAGGGGCGATTTCCTACGAGCAGTACTTC. This sequence encodes CASSPTTGAISYEQYF.

The chain joins TRBV7-2 to TRBJ2-2; TRBD2 matches at 7 bases. Trimming took 4 bases from V and 6 from J; bases not matched to a gene: 14. Germline CDR1 and CDR2: SGHTA and FQGNSA. The length of the CDR3 is 17 residues. Here the CDR3 reads CASSSPSGSGSSGELFF. The CDR3, as DNA: TGTGCCAGCAGCTCCCCGTCTGGTAGCGGGTCTTCCGGGGAGCTGTTTTTT.

The J gene is TRBJ2-1, the V gene TRBV5-1, with D unresolved. CDR1 SGHRS and CDR2 YFSETQ come from the germline V gene. V was trimmed by 0 bases and J by 0 bases, leaving 7 bases between them. This CDR3 contains 15 residues. This CDR3 is CASSLGHLSYNEQFF. For the CDR3, the DNA is TGCGCCAGCAGCTTGGGGCACCTCTCCTACAATGAGCAGTTCTTC.